Shown below are 29 T cell receptor beta chains from a single sample sequenced in a study of blood T cells in healthy people across ages. The second PCR ran about 6 to 12 cycles with a sample-barcoded 5' primer and J-beta primers. TCRdb passed the 5' RACE reads through MiXCR, listing each CDR3 protein once. The repertoire holds roughly 1.5 million distinct CDR3 sequences, with about 45% as singletons. Material: blood. The receptors stem from a woman in her late teens or twenties in good health.

The rearrangement uses TRBV27 and TRBJ2-3; D possibly corresponds to TRBD2 (5 bases). The CDR3 contains 14 residues. From germline, CDR1 is MNHEY and CDR2 SMNVEV (reference sequence). V lost 8 bases and J lost 3, with 15 bases in between. CDR3 in amino acids: CASGWNGGTDTQYF. CDR3 DNA sequence: TGTGCCAGCGGTTGGAATGGCGGGACAGATACGCAGTATTTT.

J is TRBJ1-1 and V is TRBV20-1, with 9 nucleotides matching TRBD1. The CDR3 length is 14 residues. CDR1 and CDR2 from the germline V gene are DFQATT and SNEGSKA (reference sequence). V dropped 3 bases and J dropped 0; count of bases not matched to a gene: 2. CDR3 DNA: TGCAGTGCTAGTTACAGGGGGCTGAACACTGAAGCTTTCTTT. The encoded protein is CSASYRGLNTEAFF.

This chain connects TRBV30 to TRBJ2-3; D gene unclear. Germline CDR1 is GTSNPN and CDR2 is SVGIG (reference sequence). This CDR3 comprises 15 residues. The germline V and J ends were trimmed by 3 bases and 1 base, with 14 bases remaining between them. The CDR3 here is CAWSKAGLGTDTQYF. The CDR3 region has the DNA TGTGCCTGGAGCAAAGCCGGGTTAGGCACAGATACGCAGTATTTT.

This chain joins TRBV7-2 and TRBJ2-3; tentative D call: TRBD2 (6 bases). This CDR3 comprises 15 residues. CDR1 is SGHTA, CDR2 FQGNSA, per germline. The V and J ends lost 3 bases and 9 bases respectively, with 19 bases between them. CDR3 bases: TGTACCAGCAGCTTCGGAGGGTCCCTCGTTGGGACGCAGTATTTT. Amino acid sequence: CTSSFGGSLVGTQYF.

This clonotype was seen ten or more times. The CDR3 region is CAISERQGEATQYF. CDR3 in DNA: TGTGCCATCAGTGAGCGGCAGGGAGAGGCTACGCAGTATTTT. The chain carries TRBV10-3 and TRBJ2-3, with D perhaps TRBD1 or TRBD2 (5 bases each). This CDR3 comprises 14 residues. CDR1 is ENHRY, CDR2 SYGVKD, per germline. The ends were cut back, 2 bases at V and 8 bases at J, with 14 bases in the middle.

This clonotype was seen only a few times. The chain couples TRBV5-6 to TRBJ2-4; D not resolved. CDR1 is SGHDT, CDR2 YYEEEE, per germline. Trimming took 0 bases from V and 8 from J, leaving 9 bases between them. CDR3 length: 13 residues. The CDR3 DNA reads TGTGCCAGCAGCTTGGGTCGGGCTGACATTCAGTACTTC. As protein: CASSLGRADIQYF.

V is TRBV4-3 and J is TRBJ2-1; TRBD2 aligns across 11 bases. The germline V gene has CDR1 LGHNA and CDR2 YSLEER. The CDR3 has 16 residues. The ends lost 3 bases at V and 10 bases at J; junction bases unmatched: 11. The CDR3 DNA reads as TGCGCCAGCAGCCATACGGGACTAGCGGCTTCTTACGAGCAGTTCTTC. Translating it yields CASSHTGLAASYEQFF.

This clonotype was seen only a few times. This chain uses TRBV6-5 with TRBJ1-2, with D hard to call. The CDR3 is made up of 13 amino acids. Trimming stripped 2 bases from V and 6 bases from J, with 10 bases between. Germline V gene lookup returns CDR1 MNHEY and CDR2 SVGAGI. DNA of the CDR3: TGTGCCAGCAGTTACGGCCCGAGACATGGCTACACCTTC. Protein: CASSYGPRHGYTF.

This clonotype was observed a handful of times. This chain links TRBV24-1 with TRBJ2-3, with a tentative D call TRBD2 (6 bases). The ends were cut back, 6 bases at V and 6 bases at J, with 18 bases in the middle. The CDR3 runs to 15 residues. Germline-derived CDR1 and CDR2 are KGHDR and SFDVKD. The CDR3 region has the DNA TGTGCCACCAGTAGGGCAGGAACTCGGGGGGATACGCAGTATTTT. It specifies CATSRAGTRGDTQYF.

In this sample, this clonotype turned up many times. V and J are TRBV9 and TRBJ2-3, with D unclear. Between the trimmed V and J ends, which lost 0 bases and 5 bases, there was a span of 10 bases. The length of the CDR3 is 14 residues. Per the germline V gene, CDR1 is SGDLS and CDR2 is YYNGEE. For the CDR3, the DNA is TGTGCCAGCAGCGTAGCTACTTGGGGAGATACGCAGTATTTT. This codes for CASSVATWGDTQYF.

This clonotype was observed a few times. This rearrangement joins TRBV6-2 or TRBV6-3 to TRBJ1-1, with D hard to call. The CDR3 runs 12 residues. Looked up from germline, CDR1 is MNHEY and CDR2 is SVGEGT. The germline V and J ends were trimmed by 2 bases and 6 bases, with 7 bases remaining between them. CDR3 residues: CASSYTGAEAFF. CDR3 DNA sequence: TGTGCCAGCAGTTACACTGGCGCTGAAGCTTTCTTT.

This sequence joins TRBV7-2 and TRBJ2-5, with D unclear. Per germline, CDR1 SGHTA and CDR2 FQGNSA. The CDR3 sequence is 16 residues long. Deletions cut 1 base from V and 1 base from J, with 13 bases between. CDR3 in amino acids: CASSLGWAGSQETQYF. The CDR3 nucleotides are TGTGCCAGCAGCTTAGGGTGGGCAGGAAGCCAAGAGACCCAGTACTTC.

The chain employs TRBV7-9 and TRBJ1-4, with D perhaps TRBD1 (6 bases). CDR3 size: 16 residues. The germline V gene has CDR1 SEHNR and CDR2 FQNEAQ (reference sequence). V was pared by 6 bases and J by 6 bases, with 20 bases between. CDR3 sequence: CASSKRVGTSDEKLFF. In DNA form, the CDR3 reads TGTGCCAGCAGTAAAAGGGTTGGGACATCCGATGAAAAACTGTTTTTT. The full variable domain, completed using reference TRBV7-9 and TRBJ1-4, is DTGVSQNPRHKITKRGQNVTFRCDPISEHNRLYWYRQTLGQGPEFLTYFQNEAQLEKSRLLSDRFSAERPKGSFSTLEIQRTEQGDSAMYLCASSKRVGTSDEKLFFGSGTQLSVL.

This clonotype was seen a handful of times. This chain links TRBV12-3 or TRBV12-4 with TRBJ2-1, with 7 bases that match TRBD2. Unmatched junction bases numbered 8, after V lost 7 bases and J lost 2 bases. The CDR3 has 15 amino acids. As DNA, the CDR3 is TGTGCCAGCACCCCAAGTCGGGGGGCCTACAATGAGCAGTTCTTC. Translating it yields CASTPSRGAYNEQFF.

CDR3 bases: TGTGCCAGCAGCCAAGGTATAGGGGGGAACTCCTACGAGCAGTACTTC. Its translation is CASSQGIGGNSYEQYF. The rearrangement uses TRBV3-1 and TRBJ2-7; D is tentatively TRBD1 or TRBD2 (6 bases each). From germline, CDR1 is LGHDT and CDR2 YNNKEL (reference sequence). V gave up 1 base and J gave up 0 bases, with 13 bases separating them. CDR3 length: 16 amino acids.

This clonotype occurred once. CDR3 nucleotide sequence: TGCAGTGCTAGAGGGACCGGGACAGGAGGCGAAAAACTGTTTTTT. Its protein product is CSARGTGTGGEKLFF. The genes are TRBV20-1 and TRBJ1-4; TRBD1 matches at 8 bases. With 1 base clipped from V and 8 bases from J, the junction kept 9 bases outside the gene matches. The CDR3 spans 15 residues. Looked up from germline, CDR1 is DFQATT and CDR2 is SNEGSKA (reference sequence).

This chain uses TRBV12-3 or TRBV12-4 with TRBJ2-2; D is uncertain. Trimming left V 4 bases short and J 8 bases short, with 14 bases between. The CDR3 contains 14 residues. CDR3 sequence: CASSWNPSRGELFF. CDR3 coding DNA: TGTGCCAGCAGTTGGAACCCTTCCCGGGGGGAGCTGTTTTTT.

The rearrangement links TRBV6-1 to TRBJ1-1; 11 positions agree with TRBD1. CDR3 size: 15 residues. Per germline, CDR1 MNHNS and CDR2 SASEGT. J lost 4 bases, V lost 1 base, and 2 bases had no gene match. The CDR3 DNA sequence: TGTGCCAGCAGTGAAGAGGGGACAGGGGGCACTGAAGCTTTCTTT. Translating gives CASSEEGTGGTEAFF.

This clonotype was counted between two and nine times. This chain joins TRBV10-1 and TRBJ2-1; 9 bases fit TRBD2. This CDR3 is 19 amino acids long. The V gene end was trimmed by 4 bases and the J gene end by 1 base; junction bases not matched to a gene: 14. From germline, CDR1 is WNHNN and CDR2 SYGVQD (reference sequence). CDR3 sequence reads: CASSGLAGDNANSYNEQFF. The CDR3 nucleotides read TGCGCCAGCAGTGGCTTAGCGGGGGATAATGCAAATTCCTACAATGAGCAGTTCTTC.

The chain carries TRBV21-1 and TRBJ2-7. TRBV21-1 is shown as a pseudogene. The CDR3 is 16 amino acids. The CDR3 DNA reads as TGTGCCAGCAGCAAAGTCGTTGCCCTGGCCAGACCGCGAGGGTACTTC. Protein product: CASSKVVALARPRGYF.

This clonotype was counted ten times or more. The gene calls are TRBV27 and TRBJ2-7, with no clear D. V was cut by 2 bases and J by 7 bases, with 12 bases left in between. Germline-derived CDR1 and CDR2 are MNHEY and SMNVEV (reference sequence). This CDR3 is built from 13 residues. The CDR3 bases are TGTGCCAGCAGTTTAAGTGTTATTAGGGAGCAGTACTTC. Protein: CASSLSVIREQYF.

This clonotype has more than one count but fewer than ten. The gene calls are TRBV28 and TRBJ2-1; the match to TRBD2 covers 10 bases. CDR1 is MDHEN and CDR2 is SYDVKM in the germline V gene. Trimming removed 10 bases from V and 0 bases from J; junction bases left unmatched: 9. This CDR3 spans 16 amino acids. The CDR3 loop is CAIWLAGGSSYNEQFF. DNA for the CDR3: TGTGCCATATGGTTAGCGGGAGGAAGCTCCTACAATGAGCAGTTCTTC.

V and J are TRBV10-3 and TRBJ2-1, with 7 bases lining up with TRBD2. Looked up from germline, CDR1 is ENHRY and CDR2 is SYGVKD. There are 15 residues in the CDR3. V gave up 10 bases and J gave up 9 bases; unmatched junction bases: 18. The CDR3 DNA sequence: TGTGCCACGCGGGGCGCTAGCGGTACCTTGGGTGAGCAGTTCTTC. Amino acid sequence: CATRGASGTLGEQFF.

The gene calls are TRBV12-3 or TRBV12-4 and TRBJ2-1; TRBD2 aligns across 12 bases. The CDR3 runs to 15 residues. V lost 5 bases to trimming and J lost 6 bases; unmatched junction nucleotides: 5. For the CDR3, the DNA is TGTGCCAGCAGTCCGTCTAGCGGGAGGGTCAATGAGCAGTTCTTC. Amino acid sequence: CASSPSSGRVNEQFF.

This clonotype was counted many times. The chain combines TRBV29-1 with TRBJ2-5; TRBD1 might be the D (5 bases). Trimming cost V 4 bases and J 5 bases, with 11 bases left between them. Germline V CDR1 and CDR2: SQVTM, ANQGSEA. CDR3 length: 12 amino acids. DNA for the CDR3: TGCAGCGTTGCGCAGGGCTGGGAGACCCAGTACTTC. Translated, it gives CSVAQGWETQYF.

The chain links TRBV7-9 to TRBJ1-1; D gene unclear. The CDR3 contains 12 residues. Germline V CDR1 and CDR2: SEHNR, FQNEAQ (reference sequence). The V end lost 5 bases, the J end lost 10 bases, and 14 bases lay between the germline ends. The CDR3 protein is CASSAYSGGAFF. The CDR3 region has the DNA TGTGCCAGCAGCGCCTACTCGGGAGGAGCTTTCTTT.

This clonotype has only a few counts. The chain couples TRBV11-2 to TRBJ2-1; possibly TRBD1 for D (6 bases). The germline V gene encodes CDR1 SGHAT and CDR2 FQNNGV. The CDR3 has 16 residues. Trimming pared 5 bases from V and 2 bases from J, leaving 16 bases between. CDR3 DNA: TGTGCCAGCAGCACCCCGGAAGGGGGTCCCTACAATGAGCAGTTCTTC. Translation: CASSTPEGGPYNEQFF. The full variable domain, completed using reference TRBV11-2 and TRBJ2-1, is EAGVAQSPRYKIIEKRQSVAFWCNPISGHATLYWYQQILGQGPKLLIQFQNNGVVDDSQLPKDRFSAERLKGVDSTLKIQPAKLEDSAVYLCASSTPEGGPYNEQFFGPGTRLTVL.

The chain recombines TRBV4-1 with TRBJ1-2; D gene unclear. The CDR3 runs 14 residues. The germline CDR1 and CDR2 sequences are MGHRA and YSYEKL. V gave up 4 bases and J gave up 4 bases, with 13 bases separating them. This CDR3 reads CASSPADKSYGYTF. For the CDR3, the DNA is TGCGCCAGCAGCCCAGCCGACAAGTCCTATGGCTACACCTTC.

This clonotype has at least ten counts. This sequence joins TRBV27 and TRBJ2-5; 7 bases align to TRBD1. The germline CDR1 and CDR2 sequences are MNHEY and SMNVEV (reference sequence). Trimming took 6 bases from V and 3 from J; bases not matched to a gene: 4. There are 13 residues in the CDR3. CDR3 in amino acids: CASSWDREETQYF. The CDR3 DNA reads as TGTGCCAGCAGCTGGGACAGAGAAGAGACCCAGTACTTC.